A selection of T cell receptor beta chains follows, all from one sample in a study of shared clonotypes between healthy human individuals. The data were produced by immunoSEQ multiplex PCR, yet TCRdb's version contains in-frame clones alone and is incomplete. The data contain some 2.4 million clones, approximately 93% of them seen just once; the ten biggest clones take up 0.36%. The sample comprised naive CD4+ T cells from PBMCs. The receptors come from a man younger than 35 in good health. Some clones in this sample may be carry-over from other donors' samples. CDR3s include the opening cysteine and the closing phenylalanine or tryptophan. Each record gives: clone size, J gene, D gene, V gene, CDR3 DNA, CDR3 protein. D genes are given only for firm matches. Not every row has a clone size; where given, it reads once, few, many or a size class.

clone_size: -
j_call: TRBJ2-3
d_call: TRBD2
v_call: TRBV5-6
cdr3_nt: TGTGCCAGCAGCTTCCCTAGCGGGAGAGGGGATACGCAGTATTTT
cdr3_aa: CASSFPSGRGDTQYF

clone_size: -
j_call: TRBJ2-7
d_call: -
v_call: TRBV5-1
cdr3_nt: TGCGCCAGCAGCCGTAAGAGCGGACAGAACCTCAATGCCTACGAGCAGTACTTC
cdr3_aa: CASSRKSGQNLNAYEQYF

clone_size: -
j_call: TRBJ1-2
d_call: -
v_call: TRBV5-1
cdr3_nt: TGCGCCAGCAGCTTGGCGACAGCGACTTATGGTGGCTACACCTTC
cdr3_aa: CASSLATATYGGYTF

clone_size: -
j_call: TRBJ2-7
d_call: TRBD2
v_call: TRBV7-2
cdr3_nt: TGTGCCAGCAGACCAAGACTAGCGGGGGATTACGAGCAGTACTTC
cdr3_aa: CASRPRLAGDYEQYF

clone_size: -
j_call: TRBJ1-5
d_call: -
v_call: TRBV5-1
cdr3_nt: TGCGCCAGCAGCCGTGGGGCGAATCAGCCCCAGCATTTT
cdr3_aa: CASSRGANQPQHF

clone_size: -
j_call: TRBJ2-5
d_call: TRBD1
v_call: TRBV5-4
cdr3_nt: TGTGCCAGCAGCCCGCAGACAGGGTCCCAAGAGACCCAGTACTTC
cdr3_aa: CASSPQTGSQETQYF

clone_size: -
j_call: TRBJ2-2
d_call: TRBD1
v_call: TRBV18
cdr3_nt: TGTGCCAGCTCACCTCCGGGACAGGGGTACACCGGGGAGCTGTTTTTT
cdr3_aa: CASSPPGQGYTGELFF

clone_size: -
j_call: TRBJ1-5
d_call: TRBD1
v_call: TRBV18
cdr3_nt: TGTGCCAGCTCACGCCGGGACAGGGGTGGGAATAGCAATCAGCCCCAGCATTTT
cdr3_aa: CASSRRDRGGNSNQPQHF

clone_size: -
j_call: TRBJ1-1
d_call: TRBD1
v_call: TRBV15
cdr3_nt: TGTGCCACCAGCGAGTCACCGGGACAGTTCGCTGAAGCTTTCTTT
cdr3_aa: CATSESPGQFAEAFF

clone_size: -
j_call: TRBJ2-7
d_call: TRBD2
v_call: TRBV7-8
cdr3_nt: TGTGCCAGCAGCTTGGGGGGGTACTACGAGCAGTACTTC
cdr3_aa: CASSLGGYYEQYF

clone_size: -
j_call: TRBJ2-2
d_call: -
v_call: TRBV27
cdr3_nt: TGTGCCAGCAGTTTAGCCGGGGGATCGCTAGTCTACGCCGGGGAGCTGTTTTTT
cdr3_aa: CASSLAGGSLVYAGELFF

clone_size: -
j_call: TRBJ2-3
d_call: -
v_call: TRBV7-2
cdr3_nt: TGTGCCAGCCGGCGAGGCCCCACAGATACGCAGTATTTT
cdr3_aa: CASRRGPTDTQYF

clone_size: -
j_call: TRBJ1-2
d_call: -
v_call: TRBV28
cdr3_nt: TGTGCCAGCAGTAGAGGGGGAAACTATGGCTACACCTTC
cdr3_aa: CASSRGGNYGYTF

clone_size: once
j_call: TRBJ1-2
d_call: -
v_call: TRBV14
cdr3_nt: TGTGCCAGCAGTTTAGGACAGACCTATGGCTACACCTTC
cdr3_aa: CASSLGQTYGYTF

clone_size: once
j_call: TRBJ2-5
d_call: -
v_call: TRBV7-9
cdr3_nt: TGTGCCAGCAGCACTACTCAGGGAATCCTACAGTACTTC
cdr3_aa: CASSTTQGILQYF

clone_size: -
j_call: TRBJ2-5
d_call: -
v_call: TRBV5-1
cdr3_nt: TGCGCCAGCAGCTTTCCAACCGGGGCTGAGGAGACCCAGTACTTC
cdr3_aa: CASSFPTGAEETQYF

clone_size: -
j_call: TRBJ2-5
d_call: TRBD2
v_call: TRBV15
cdr3_nt: TGTGCCACCAGCAGAGACCTACTAGCGGGATATGAGACCCAGTACTTC
cdr3_aa: CATSRDLLAGYETQYF

clone_size: -
j_call: TRBJ1-2
d_call: -
v_call: TRBV28
cdr3_nt: TGTGCCAGCAGTTCCATACCCCTAGAGGTGCCTGGCTACACCTTC
cdr3_aa: CASSSIPLEVPGYTF

clone_size: once
j_call: TRBJ2-1
d_call: TRBD1
v_call: TRBV30
cdr3_nt: TGTGCCTGGAGTGTATGGCAGGGGGCCGGTCGGGGCAATGAGCAGTTCTTC
cdr3_aa: CAWSVWQGAGRGNEQFF

clone_size: -
j_call: TRBJ1-2
d_call: TRBD1
v_call: TRBV16
cdr3_nt: TGTGCCAGCAGCCAAACCGGCAGGGGGCGAAGCTATGGCTACACCTTC
cdr3_aa: CASSQTGRGRSYGYTF

clone_size: few
j_call: TRBJ2-3
d_call: -
v_call: TRBV19
cdr3_nt: TGTGCCAGTAGTAAGGGCACAGATACGCAGTATTTT
cdr3_aa: CASSKGTDTQYF

clone_size: -
j_call: TRBJ1-4
d_call: -
v_call: TRBV27
cdr3_nt: TGTGCCAGCAGTTTGTCCCACGGGGCCCAACGGGCTAATGAAAAACTGTTTTTT
cdr3_aa: CASSLSHGAQRANEKLFF

clone_size: -
j_call: TRBJ2-2
d_call: -
v_call: TRBV5-1
cdr3_nt: TGCGCCAGCAGCCAGCTTCCGGGACAAACCACCGGGGAGCTGTTTTTT
cdr3_aa: CASSQLPGQTTGELFF

clone_size: -
j_call: TRBJ2-1
d_call: -
v_call: TRBV9
cdr3_nt: TGTGCCAGCAGCCCTGAGTCTAGGGCCCAGTACAATGAGCAGTTCTTC
cdr3_aa: CASSPESRAQYNEQFF

clone_size: -
j_call: TRBJ1-1
d_call: -
v_call: TRBV5-1
cdr3_nt: TGCGCCAGCAGCTTGGTGTCAGGAGGAAACACTGAAGCTTTCTTT
cdr3_aa: CASSLVSGGNTEAFF

clone_size: -
j_call: TRBJ2-2
d_call: -
v_call: TRBV9
cdr3_nt: TGTGCCAGCAGCGTAGCTGCGACTAGGCCGACCGGGGAGCTGTTTTTT
cdr3_aa: CASSVAATRPTGELFF

clone_size: -
j_call: TRBJ2-1
d_call: -
v_call: TRBV21-1
cdr3_nt: TGTGCCAGCAGAAAAATGAAGGGGGCTAAGATCTCCTACAATGAGCAGTTCTTC
cdr3_aa: CASRKMKGAKISYNEQFF

clone_size: -
j_call: TRBJ2-6
d_call: -
v_call: TRBV4-3
cdr3_nt: TGCGCCAGCAGCCAAGATCGAGAGGCTGGGGCCAACGTCCTGACTTTC
cdr3_aa: CASSQDREAGANVLTF

clone_size: -
j_call: TRBJ2-7
d_call: -
v_call: TRBV9
cdr3_nt: TGTGCCAGCAGCGTAGAGGAGGGGAGCGGCGAGCAGTACTTC
cdr3_aa: CASSVEEGSGEQYF

clone_size: -
j_call: TRBJ2-7
d_call: TRBD1
v_call: TRBV28
cdr3_nt: TGTGCCAGCAGTCCGCCCCCGGGACAGTTCTCCTACGAGCAGTACTTC
cdr3_aa: CASSPPPGQFSYEQYF

clone_size: -
j_call: TRBJ2-3
d_call: -
v_call: TRBV5-4
cdr3_nt: TGTGCCAGCACTCGGAGAGGGCTCACAGATACGCAGTATTTT
cdr3_aa: CASTRRGLTDTQYF

clone_size: -
j_call: TRBJ2-1
d_call: TRBD2
v_call: TRBV11-2
cdr3_nt: TGTGCCAGCAGCTTAGATCGGAGCGGGAGGGCCTATGGTGAGCAGTTCTTC
cdr3_aa: CASSLDRSGRAYGEQFF

clone_size: -
j_call: TRBJ2-1
d_call: TRBD2
v_call: TRBV7-2
cdr3_nt: TGTGCCAGCAGAACTAGCGGGAGTTCCGGGGCTAGGGAGCAGTTCTTC
cdr3_aa: CASRTSGSSGAREQFF

clone_size: -
j_call: TRBJ1-3
d_call: TRBD1
v_call: TRBV2
cdr3_nt: TGTGCCAGCAGGAGGGACAGTGGAAACACCATATATTTT
cdr3_aa: CASRRDSGNTIYF

clone_size: -
j_call: TRBJ1-1
d_call: TRBD1
v_call: TRBV6-5
cdr3_nt: TGTGCCAGCAGTCGTCGGGACAGGGGTGGGACTGAAGCTTTCTTT
cdr3_aa: CASSRRDRGGTEAFF

clone_size: -
j_call: TRBJ1-2
d_call: -
v_call: TRBV28
cdr3_nt: TGTGCCAGCCAAGTTGGTAACTATGGCTACACCTTC
cdr3_aa: CASQVGNYGYTF

clone_size: -
j_call: TRBJ1-2
d_call: -
v_call: TRBV7-9
cdr3_nt: TGTGCCAGCAGCGCCGAAAGCCAGAGGATGAAAATTGGCTACACCTTC
cdr3_aa: CASSAESQRMKIGYTF